Below, one T cell receptor beta chain is given with its context. The antigen remains undetermined. The junction does not match germline at one end; this may be a read error. From 400 to 450 ng of RNA, a library with molecular barcoded alpha/delta and beta/gamma adaptors was made. In TCRdb, the reads were re-called with MiXCR into one record per CDR3 protein. The sample contains approximately 61,000 distinct CDR3 sequences, around 21% of which appear only once. The data originate from a study of read filtering for tumor transcriptome and immune sequencing. The wider study: The cohort had some 17 men and approximately 13 women aged about 45 to 80, mean roughly 65 years. DNase treatment preceded whole-transcriptome library preparation.

Findings and limits, study-wide: The CD138-negative fraction was mixed bone marrow immune cells, not pure T cells. Compared with RNA-seq, IR-seq gave much higher clonotype depth and reliability.

This receptor was obtained from a donor at least 40 years old with multiple myeloma. Sequenced input: a population of CD138-negative cells sorted from bone marrow.

The DNA of the CDR3 is TGTGCCACCAGAGGACAGGGTGGGACTGGCGGGGAGCTGCTTTTT. This translates into CATRGQGGTGGELLF. V is TRBV10-3 and J is TRBJ2-2; 8 nucleotides line up with TRBD1. Germline CDR1 reads ENHRY; CDR2 reads SYGVKD. This CDR3 contains 15 residues.